This T cell receptor beta chain was identified during a study of blood T cell repertoires in COVID-19. Study-wide context: The United States, Italy and Spain provided the acute and convalescent COVID-19 samples. Sample material is recorded as cDNA or gDNA derived from T cells, B-cell-depleted T cells, or PBMCs.

As handled by the study authors: How many nucleated cells were present was estimated from reference gene primer amplification. Assay: immunoSEQ multiplex PCR; the TCRdb copy retains only in-frame clones and omits some. From that table come the V and J calls and clone size; the DNA was used to work out D and trimming. The sample shows roughly 65,000 clones, roughly nine tenths of them seen only once. Germline trimming cut 4 bases from V and 5 bases from J; bases unmatched to any gene: 12. In germline, CDR1 is SGHNT, CDR2 YYREEE (reference sequence). The CDR3 sequence is 15 residues long. The chain combines TRBV5-4 with TRBJ2-7; 7 bases are shared with TRBD2. The sequencing input was peripheral blood. This receptor was identified in a woman aged 55 to 70 with acute or convalescent COVID-19. The CDR3 here is CASSADSVGTNEQYF. The CDR3 nucleotides are TGTGCCAGCAGCGCCGACAGCGTAGGGACTAACGAGCAGTACTTC.